These 8 T cell receptor beta chains were sequenced from one sample in a study of blood T cell repertoires in COVID-19. Sequenced by immunoSEQ multiplex PCR; TCRdb stores in-frame clones only, minus some. The table records some 72,000 clones, roughly 90% of them present only once. Sample: peripheral blood. The receptors here all came from a man aged 50 to 60 with active COVID-19.

This clone was detected only a few times. V usage is TRBV25-1 and J usage is TRBJ2-2; TRBD1 agrees at 12 bases. The CDR3 spans 18 residues. The ends lost 2 bases at V and 6 bases at J; junction bases unmatched: 10. Looked up from germline, CDR1 is MGHDK and CDR2 is SYGVNS. CDR3 residues: CASSEIGRDRGHAGELFF. CDR3 coding DNA: TGTGCCAGCAGTGAAATAGGCCGGGACAGGGGGCATGCCGGGGAGCTGTTTTTT.

The chain recombines TRBV28 with TRBJ2-7; 8 positions match TRBD1. Germline loops: CDR1 MDHEN, CDR2 SYDVKM. Trimming removed 7 bases from V and 3 bases from J; junction bases left unmatched: 8. The CDR3 runs 14 residues. The CDR3 DNA is TGTGCCAGCACTCTAGGGGGACAGGTCTACGAGCAGTACTTC. Protein product: CASTLGGQVYEQYF.

The J gene is TRBJ1-4, the V gene TRBV12-3 or TRBV12-4; D gene ambiguous. The CDR3 consists of 13 residues. The V and J ends lost 1 base and 4 bases respectively, with 4 bases between them. CDR3 in DNA: TGTGCCAGCAGTTTAGGACTTAATGAAAAACTGTTTTTT. It codes for CASSLGLNEKLFF.

The V call is TRBV13, the J call TRBJ2-7; 7 positions match TRBD1. V was clipped by 5 bases and J by 2 bases; unmatched bases: 18. This CDR3 contains 18 residues. The germline CDR1 and CDR2 sequences are PRHDT and FYEKMQ (reference sequence). Here the CDR3 reads CASSLTSGTADSPYEQYF. CDR3 in DNA: TGTGCCAGCAGCCTAACTTCCGGGACAGCGGATAGCCCCTACGAGCAGTACTTC.

J is TRBJ2-3 and V is TRBV5-4; 8 bases are shared with TRBD2. V trimming: 4 bases; J trimming: 3 bases; junction bases outside the gene matches: 7. CDR1 SGHNT and CDR2 YYREEE come from the germline V gene (reference sequence). The CDR3 extends over 15 amino acids. As DNA, the CDR3 is TGTGCCAGCAGCCAACTAGCGGAGGGAACAGATACGCAGTATTTT. It codes for CASSQLAEGTDTQYF.

The table lists this clone with a count of one. V gene TRBV11-3 combines with J gene TRBJ2-1, with 8 bases identical to TRBD1. CDR1 is SGHNT and CDR2 is YENEEA in the germline V gene. Trimming took 1 base from V and 10 from J; bases not matched to a gene: 9. CDR3 size: 15 residues. The CDR3 loop is CASSLVGQASREQFF. In DNA form, the CDR3 reads TGTGCCAGCAGCTTAGTGGGACAGGCCAGTCGGGAGCAGTTCTTC.

The CDR3 loop reads CASSGLAGEVETQYF. The CDR3, as DNA: TGTGCCAGCAGTGGGCTAGCGGGGGAAGTTGAGACCCAGTACTTC. This chain uses TRBV2 with TRBJ2-5; 10 bases are shared with TRBD2. The CDR3 runs to 15 residues. CDR1 is SNHLY and CDR2 is FYNNEI in the germline V gene. Trimming at V came to 4 bases and at J to 5 bases, leaving 7 bases not matched to a gene.

The chain recombines TRBV28 with TRBJ1-1, with D uncertain. V was pared by 5 bases and J by 3 bases, with 10 bases between. Germline V lookup: CDR1 MDHEN, CDR2 SYDVKM. This CDR3 is 13 amino acids long. In DNA, the CDR3 is TGTGCCAGCAGTCTCCGACAAGACACTGAAGCTTTCTTT. It yields the protein CASSLRQDTEAFF. Filled out from reference TRBV28 and TRBJ1-1, the complete variable domain reads DVKVTQSSRYLVKRTGEKVFLECVQDMDHENMFWYRQDPGLGLRLIYFSYDVKMKEKGDIPEGYSVSREKKERFSLILESASTNQTSMYLCASSLRQDTEAFFGQGTRLTVV.